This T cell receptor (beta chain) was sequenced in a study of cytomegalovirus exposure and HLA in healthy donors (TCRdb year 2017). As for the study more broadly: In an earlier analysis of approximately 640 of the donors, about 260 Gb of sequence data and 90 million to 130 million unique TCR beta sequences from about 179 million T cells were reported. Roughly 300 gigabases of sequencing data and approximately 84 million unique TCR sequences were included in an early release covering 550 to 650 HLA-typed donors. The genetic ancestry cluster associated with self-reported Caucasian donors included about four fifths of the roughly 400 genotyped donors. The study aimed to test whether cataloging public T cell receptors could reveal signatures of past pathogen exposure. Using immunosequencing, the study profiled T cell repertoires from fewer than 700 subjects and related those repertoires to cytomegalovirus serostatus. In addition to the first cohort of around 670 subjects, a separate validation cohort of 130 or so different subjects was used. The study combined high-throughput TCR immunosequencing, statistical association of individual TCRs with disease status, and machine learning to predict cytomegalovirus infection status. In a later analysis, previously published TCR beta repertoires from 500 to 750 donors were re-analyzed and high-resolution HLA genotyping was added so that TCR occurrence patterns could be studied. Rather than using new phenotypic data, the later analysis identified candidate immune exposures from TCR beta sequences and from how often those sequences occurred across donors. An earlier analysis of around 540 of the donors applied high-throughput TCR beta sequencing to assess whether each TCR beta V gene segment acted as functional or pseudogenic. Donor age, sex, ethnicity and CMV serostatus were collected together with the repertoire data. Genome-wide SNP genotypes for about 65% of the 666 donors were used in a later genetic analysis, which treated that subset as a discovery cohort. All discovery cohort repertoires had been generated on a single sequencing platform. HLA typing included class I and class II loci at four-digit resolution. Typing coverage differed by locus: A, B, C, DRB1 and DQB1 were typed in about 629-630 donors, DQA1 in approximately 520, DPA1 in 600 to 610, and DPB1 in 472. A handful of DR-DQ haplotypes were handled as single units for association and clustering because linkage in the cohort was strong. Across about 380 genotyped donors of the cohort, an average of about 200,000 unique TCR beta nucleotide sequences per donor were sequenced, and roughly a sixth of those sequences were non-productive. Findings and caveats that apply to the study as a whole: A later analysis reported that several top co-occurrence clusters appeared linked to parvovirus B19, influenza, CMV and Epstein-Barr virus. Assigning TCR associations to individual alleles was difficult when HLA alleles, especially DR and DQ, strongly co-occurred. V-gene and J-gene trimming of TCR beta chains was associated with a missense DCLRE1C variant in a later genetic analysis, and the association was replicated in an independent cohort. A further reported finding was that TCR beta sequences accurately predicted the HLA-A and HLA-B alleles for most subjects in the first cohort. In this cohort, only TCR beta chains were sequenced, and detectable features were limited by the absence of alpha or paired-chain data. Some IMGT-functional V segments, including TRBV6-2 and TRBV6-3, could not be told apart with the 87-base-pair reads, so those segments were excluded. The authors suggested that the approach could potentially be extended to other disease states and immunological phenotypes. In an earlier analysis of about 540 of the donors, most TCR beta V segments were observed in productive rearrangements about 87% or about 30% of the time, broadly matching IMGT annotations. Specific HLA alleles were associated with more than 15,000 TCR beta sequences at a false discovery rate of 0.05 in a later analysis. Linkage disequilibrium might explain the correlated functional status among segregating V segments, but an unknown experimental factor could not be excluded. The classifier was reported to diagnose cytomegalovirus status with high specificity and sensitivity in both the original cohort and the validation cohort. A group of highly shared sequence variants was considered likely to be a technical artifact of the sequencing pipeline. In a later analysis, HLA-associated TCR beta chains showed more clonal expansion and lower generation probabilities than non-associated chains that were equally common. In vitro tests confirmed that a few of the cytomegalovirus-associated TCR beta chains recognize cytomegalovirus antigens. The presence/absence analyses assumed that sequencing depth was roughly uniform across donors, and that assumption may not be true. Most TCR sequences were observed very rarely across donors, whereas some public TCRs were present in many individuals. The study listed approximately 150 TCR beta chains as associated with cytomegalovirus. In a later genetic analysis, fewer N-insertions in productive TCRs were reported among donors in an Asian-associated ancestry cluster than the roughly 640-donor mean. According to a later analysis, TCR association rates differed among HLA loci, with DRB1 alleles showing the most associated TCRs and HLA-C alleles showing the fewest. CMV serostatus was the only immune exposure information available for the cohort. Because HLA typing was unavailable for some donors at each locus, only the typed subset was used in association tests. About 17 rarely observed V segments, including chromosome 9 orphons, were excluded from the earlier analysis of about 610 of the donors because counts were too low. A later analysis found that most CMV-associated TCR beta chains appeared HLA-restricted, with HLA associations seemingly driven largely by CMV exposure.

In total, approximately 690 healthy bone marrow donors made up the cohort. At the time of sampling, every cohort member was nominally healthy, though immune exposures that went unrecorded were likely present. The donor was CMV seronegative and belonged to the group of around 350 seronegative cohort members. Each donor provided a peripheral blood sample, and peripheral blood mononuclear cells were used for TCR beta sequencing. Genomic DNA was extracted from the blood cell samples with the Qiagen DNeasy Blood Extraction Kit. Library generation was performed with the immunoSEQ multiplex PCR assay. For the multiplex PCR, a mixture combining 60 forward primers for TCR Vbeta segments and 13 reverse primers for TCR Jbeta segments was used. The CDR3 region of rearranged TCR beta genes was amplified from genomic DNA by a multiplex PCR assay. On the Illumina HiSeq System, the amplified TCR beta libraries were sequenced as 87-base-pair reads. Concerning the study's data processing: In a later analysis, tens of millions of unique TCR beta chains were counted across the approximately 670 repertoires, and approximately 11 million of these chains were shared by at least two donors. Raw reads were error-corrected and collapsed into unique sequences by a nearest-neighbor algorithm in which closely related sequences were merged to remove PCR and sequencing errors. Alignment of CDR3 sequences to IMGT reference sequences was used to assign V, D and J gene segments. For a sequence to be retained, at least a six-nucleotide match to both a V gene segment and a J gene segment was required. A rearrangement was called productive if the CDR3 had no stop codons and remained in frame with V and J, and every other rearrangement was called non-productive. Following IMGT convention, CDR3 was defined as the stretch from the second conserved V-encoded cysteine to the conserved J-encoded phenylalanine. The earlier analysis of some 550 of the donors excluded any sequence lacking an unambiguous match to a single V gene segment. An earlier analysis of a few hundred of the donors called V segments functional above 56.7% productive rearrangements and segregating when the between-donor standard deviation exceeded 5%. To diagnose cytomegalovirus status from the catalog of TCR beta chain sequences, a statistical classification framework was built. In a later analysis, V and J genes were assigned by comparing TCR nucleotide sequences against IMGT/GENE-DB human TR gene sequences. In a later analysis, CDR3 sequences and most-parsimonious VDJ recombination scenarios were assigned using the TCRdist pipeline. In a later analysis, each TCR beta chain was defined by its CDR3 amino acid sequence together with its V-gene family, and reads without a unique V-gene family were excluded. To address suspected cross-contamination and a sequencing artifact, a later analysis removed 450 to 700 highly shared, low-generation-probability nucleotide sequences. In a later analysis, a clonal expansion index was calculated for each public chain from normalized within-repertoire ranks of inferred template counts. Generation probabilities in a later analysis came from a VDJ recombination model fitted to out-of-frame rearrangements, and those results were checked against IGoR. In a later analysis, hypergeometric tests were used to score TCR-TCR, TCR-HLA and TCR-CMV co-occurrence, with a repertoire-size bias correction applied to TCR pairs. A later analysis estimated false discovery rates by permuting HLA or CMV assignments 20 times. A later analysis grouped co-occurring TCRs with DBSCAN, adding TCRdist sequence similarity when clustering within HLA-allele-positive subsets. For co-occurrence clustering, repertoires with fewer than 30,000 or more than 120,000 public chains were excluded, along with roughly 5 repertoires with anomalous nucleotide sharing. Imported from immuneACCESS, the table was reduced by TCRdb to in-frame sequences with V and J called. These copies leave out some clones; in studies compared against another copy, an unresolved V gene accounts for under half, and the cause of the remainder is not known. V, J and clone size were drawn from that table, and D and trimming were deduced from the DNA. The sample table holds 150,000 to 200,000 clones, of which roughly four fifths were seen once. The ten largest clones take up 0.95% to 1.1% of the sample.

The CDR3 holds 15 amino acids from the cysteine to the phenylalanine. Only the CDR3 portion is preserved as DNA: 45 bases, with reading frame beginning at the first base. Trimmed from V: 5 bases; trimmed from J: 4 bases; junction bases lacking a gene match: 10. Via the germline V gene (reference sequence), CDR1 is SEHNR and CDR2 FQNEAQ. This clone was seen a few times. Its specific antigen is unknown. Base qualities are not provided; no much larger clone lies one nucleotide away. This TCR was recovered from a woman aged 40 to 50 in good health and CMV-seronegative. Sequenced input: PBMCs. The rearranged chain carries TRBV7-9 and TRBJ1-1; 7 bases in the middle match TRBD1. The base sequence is TGTGCCAGCAGCCCGCTCCTCGACAGGGCCACTGAAGCTTTCTTT. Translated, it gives CASSPLLDRATEAFF.